This entry is about one T cell receptor beta chain. This clone was detected only once. The antigen this receptor binds is unknown. No base quality values were provided; no much bigger clone lies one nucleotide off. These data originate in a study of cytomegalovirus exposure and HLA in healthy donors (dated 2017 in TCRdb). With respect to the entire study: According to a later analysis, one platform produced both the roughly 130 validation repertoires and the approximately 660 repertoires of the first cohort. The study was designed to test whether signatures of past pathogen exposure could be identified by cataloging public T cell receptors. Along with the roughly 700-subject first cohort, a separate validation cohort of over a hundred different subjects was used. To predict cytomegalovirus infection status, the study combined high-throughput TCR immunosequencing, statistical association of individual TCRs with disease status, and machine learning.

The CDR3 contains 15 residues, cysteine and phenylalanine counted. Left in the record is the CDR3 DNA by itself, 45 bases read in frame from the first base. As encoded in the germline V gene (reference sequence), CDR1 is LNHDA while CDR2 is SQIVND. V has 4 bases trimmed and J has 9 bases trimmed; junction bases matching no gene number 9. The paper as a whole reports these results and caveats: In the study, about 150 TCR beta chains were listed as associated with cytomegalovirus. A later analysis found that TCRs clustered in the first cohort also tended to co-occur in the 120 validation repertoires, with approximately 95% of cluster scores above 0. Most TCR sequences were seen in very few donors, while some public TCRs were found in many individuals. Cytomegalovirus status was reported to be diagnosed by the classifier with high specificity and sensitivity in both the original and validation cohorts. According to the authors, the approach could potentially be generalized to other disease states and immunological phenotypes. A later analysis had no HLA typing for the validation cohort, so co-occurrence there was scored across all 110 or so repertoires. In vitro tests confirmed that three of the cytomegalovirus-associated TCR beta chains recognize cytomegalovirus antigens.

Separate from the roughly 630-subject first cohort, the validation cohort of roughly 130 subjects was the group to which the donors belonged. Receptor libraries were prepared by the immunoSEQ multiplex PCR assay. The paper's processing steps were these. A statistical classification framework was built to diagnose cytomegalovirus status from the catalog of TCR beta chain sequences. TCRdb stores this immuneACCESS table with in-frame sequences only. Part of the clones is absent; in the studies checked, under half of the shortfall reflects unresolved V genes, and no reason is known for the rest. V and J calls and clone size are as listed in that table; D and trimming were resolved from the DNA. In all, the sample holds 65,000 to 95,000 clones, and approximately 93% of those were seen once. About 3.9% of the sample is held by the ten biggest clonotypes.

The TCR comes from a woman in her 30s in good health and CMV-seronegative. This chain is built from TRBV19 and TRBJ2-1, with 10 junctional bases fitting TRBD2. The specimen was PBMCs. The nucleotides are TGTGCCAGTAGTAGCCTAGCGGGAGCGCGGGGTGAGCAGTTCTTC. Its coded protein is CASSSLAGARGEQFF.